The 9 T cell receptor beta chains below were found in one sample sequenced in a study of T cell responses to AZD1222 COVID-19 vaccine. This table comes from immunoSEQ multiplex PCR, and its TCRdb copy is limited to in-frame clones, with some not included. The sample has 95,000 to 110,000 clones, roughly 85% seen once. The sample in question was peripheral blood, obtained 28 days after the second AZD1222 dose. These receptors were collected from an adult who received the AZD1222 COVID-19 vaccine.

CDR3 DNA: TGTGCCAGCAGCTTAGGGCAGGGAATGGTGGGCTACGAGCAGTACTTC. Translation: CASSLGQGMVGYEQYF. The chain combines TRBV7-9 with TRBJ2-7; possibly TRBD1 for D (5 bases). The CDR3 is 16 amino acids. CDR1 and CDR2 (germline): SEHNR, FQNEAQ (reference sequence). The V end lost 1 base, the J end lost 3 bases, and 16 bases lay between the germline ends.

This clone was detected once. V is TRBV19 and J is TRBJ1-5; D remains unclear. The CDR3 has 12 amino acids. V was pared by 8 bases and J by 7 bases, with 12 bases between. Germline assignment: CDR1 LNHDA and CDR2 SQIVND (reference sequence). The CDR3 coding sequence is TGTGCCAGTGAGAGGGTGGGGCAGCCCCAGCATTTT. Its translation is CASERVGQPQHF.

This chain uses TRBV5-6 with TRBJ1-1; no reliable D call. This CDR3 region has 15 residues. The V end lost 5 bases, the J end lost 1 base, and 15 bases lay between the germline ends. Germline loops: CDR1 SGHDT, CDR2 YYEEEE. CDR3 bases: TGTGCCAGCAGACCATTACAACTTACGAACACTGAAGCTTTCTTT. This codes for CASRPLQLTNTEAFF. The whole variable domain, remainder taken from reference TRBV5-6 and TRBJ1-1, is DAGVTQSPTHLIKTRGQQVTLRCSPKSGHDTVSWYQQALGQGPQFIFQYYEEEERQRGNFPDRFSGHQFPNYSSELNVNALLLGDSALYLCASRPLQLTNTEAFFGQGTRLTVV.

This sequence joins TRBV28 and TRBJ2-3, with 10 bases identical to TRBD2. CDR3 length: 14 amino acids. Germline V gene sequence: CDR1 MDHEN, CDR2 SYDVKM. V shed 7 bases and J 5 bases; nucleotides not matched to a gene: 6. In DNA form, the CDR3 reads TGTGCCAGCAATAGCGGGGGGCCAGTAGATACGCAGTATTTT. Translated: CASNSGGPVDTQYF. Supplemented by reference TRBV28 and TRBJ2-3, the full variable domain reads DVKVTQSSRYLVKRTGEKVFLECVQDMDHENMFWYRQDPGLGLRLIYFSYDVKMKEKGDIPEGYSVSREKKERFSLILESASTNQTSMYLCASNSGGPVDTQYFGPGTRLTVL.

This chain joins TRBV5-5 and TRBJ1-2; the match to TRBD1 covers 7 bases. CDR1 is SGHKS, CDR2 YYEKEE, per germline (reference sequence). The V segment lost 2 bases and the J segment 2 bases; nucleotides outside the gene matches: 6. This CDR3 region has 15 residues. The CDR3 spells CASSLQLQGNYGYTF. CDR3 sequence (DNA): TGTGCCAGCAGCTTACAATTACAGGGGAACTATGGCTACACCTTC.

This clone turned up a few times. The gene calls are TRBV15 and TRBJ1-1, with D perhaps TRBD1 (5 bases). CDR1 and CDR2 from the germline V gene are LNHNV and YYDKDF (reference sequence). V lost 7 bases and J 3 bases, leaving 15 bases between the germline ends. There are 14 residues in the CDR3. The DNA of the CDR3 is TGTGCCACCACCTGGGGACCTAAGGACACTGAAGCTTTCTTT. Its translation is CATTWGPKDTEAFF. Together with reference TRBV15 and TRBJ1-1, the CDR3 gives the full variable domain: DAMVIQNPRYQVTQFGKPVTLSCSQTLNHNVMYWYQQKSSQAPKLLFHYYDKDFNNEADTPDNFQSRRPNTSFCFLDIRSPGLGDTAMYLCATTWGPKDTEAFFGQGTRLTVV.

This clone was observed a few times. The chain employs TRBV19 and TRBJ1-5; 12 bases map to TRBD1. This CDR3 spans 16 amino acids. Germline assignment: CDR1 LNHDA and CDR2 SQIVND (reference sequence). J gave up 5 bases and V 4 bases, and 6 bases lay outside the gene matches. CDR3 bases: TGTGCCAGTAGTACCGTTGGGACAGGGGGCGATCAGCCCCAGCATTTT. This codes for CASSTVGTGGDQPQHF.

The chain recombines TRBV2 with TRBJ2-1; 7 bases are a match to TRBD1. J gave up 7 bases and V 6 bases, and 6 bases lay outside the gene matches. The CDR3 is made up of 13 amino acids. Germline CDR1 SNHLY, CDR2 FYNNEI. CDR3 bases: TGTGCCAGCAGCTCCCTACAGGGGAATGAGCAGTTCTTC. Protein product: CASSSLQGNEQFF.

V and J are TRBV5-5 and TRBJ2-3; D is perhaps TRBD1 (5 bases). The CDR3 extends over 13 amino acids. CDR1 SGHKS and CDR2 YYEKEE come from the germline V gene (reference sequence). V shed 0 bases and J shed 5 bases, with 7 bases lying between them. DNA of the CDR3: TGTGCCAGCAGCTTGGCCAGGGAAGATACGCAGTATTTT. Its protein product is CASSLAREDTQYF.